This paragraph reports one T cell receptor (beta chain). The clone's antigen remains unknown. Base qualities are not recorded, but no much larger clone differs from it by a single base. The entire amount of isolated RNA was reverse transcribed using the High Capacity cDNA Reverse Transcription Kit, so the sequenced TCRB transcripts were expressed ones. Naive, central memory and regulatory T cell samples underwent deep immunoSEQ sequencing, averaging around 3.7 million total reads per sample. After sorted cells were lysed in RLT buffer, RNA was extracted with DNase-treated RNeasy Micro or Mini kits, with the choice depending on cell number. To prevent cross-contamination, every cell subset was processed on its own, while patient and healthy donor samples were processed together. TCRB sequences were amplified from cDNA with the immunoSEQ multiplex PCR, producing 87-bp fragments spanning the CDR3 region. Sequencing of the amplicons was performed on the Illumina HiSeq platform. The paper's processing steps were these. PCR bias was computationally corrected using synthetic template baselines, reads within Hamming distance 2 were collapsed, and singletons that could not be merged were discarded. Reads were aligned against IMGT to assign V, D and J genes, CDR3 length and insertions or deletions at six rearrangement sites. Within each subset, clonotype counts were normalized to sorted cell number, and only after that were true diversity and Gini coefficients computed with the tcR R package. The overlap coefficient, calculated on TCRB nucleotide sequences, was used to measure repertoire sharing. As a proxy for the pre-selection repertoire, out-of-frame TCRB sequences from naive cells were analyzed. The table comes from immuneACCESS by way of TCRdb, which keeps in-frame sequences with V and J called. Part of the clones is missing from these tables; in studies checked, under half for an unresolved V gene and the rest for unknown reasons. D and trimming were read from the DNA, whereas the V and J calls and clone size are those reported in that table. For this sample there are some 330,000 clones; roughly 13% appear just once. The ten largest make up about 0.01% of the sample.

These data originate in a study of beta chain features in type 1 diabetes (dated by TCRdb to between 2017 and 2018). Context from the whole study: No differences in mean age, gender distribution, total cell number or subset yield were found between patients and healthy donors. A total of 85 million to 140 million sorted cells were examined across all samples, and the number of cells per subset was strongly correlated with RNA yield. Regulatory and stem cell-like memory subsets were isolated from only 8 patients and roughly 8 healthy donors, whereas naive and central memory subsets came from all 30 or so donors. In the study, recently diagnosed type 1 diabetes patients and matched healthy donors were compared on the TCRB repertoires of their sorted circulating CD4+ T cell subsets.

What the authors observed across the whole study: Shorter templates might be favored by PCR, yet because patient and control samples were amplified and corrected together, any such skew would affect both groups equally. Because small numbers of individuals were included in the HLA sub-analyses, any influence of HLA type on TCRB rearrangement was left unresolved. Naive, central memory and regulatory TCRB repertoires appeared to be more alike among patients than among healthy donors. A moderate but significant shortening of TCRB CDR3 length was observed in type 1 diabetes patients in all four CD4+ subsets. Fewer insertions and more nucleotide deletions at VDJ recombination sites were observed in patients with type 1 diabetes, implying thymic rearrangement abnormalities. Sequencing cDNA rather than genomic DNA could over-represent highly expressing activated cells, although activation and CD3 levels did not differ between groups.

A single peripheral blood draw of about 116 mL on average was collected from each donor into heparinised tubes. A BD FACSAria II and a panel including CD45RO, CCR7, CD25, CD127, CD95 and CD27 were used to sort naive, central memory, regulatory and stem cell-like memory CD4+ T cells. Every sorted population had a purity above 98%. Right away, PBMCs were isolated by Lymphoprep density gradient centrifugation and were stained directly, with no culture step. Samples were stained and sorted in pairs, with one healthy donor and one patient per experiment, so that batch effects were minimized. The TCR was taken from a woman aged 18 to 35 with type 1 diabetes. Sequencing was carried out using naive CD4+ T cells from blood. Read against the paper, the sample's cell subset or site label means: true naive CD4+ T cells.

In nucleotides, the sequence is TGTGCCAGCAGCTTTGGGGACAGGGCTCAGCCCCAGCATTTT. It encodes CASSFGDRAQPQHF. The chain employs TRBV7-2 and TRBJ1-5; 9 of the junction bases match TRBD1. V has 3 bases trimmed and J has 6 bases trimmed; junction bases matching no gene number 3. From the cysteine up to the phenylalanine, the CDR3 has a length of 14 residues. The only DNA kept is the CDR3, 42 bases in frame from the first base. The CDR1 and CDR2 encoded by the germline V gene are SGHTA and FQGNSA. With the portions outside the CDR3 filled from the reference TRBV7-2 and TRBJ1-5 genes, the complete variable region becomes GAGVSQSPSNKVTEKGKDVELRCDPISGHTALYWYRQSLGQGLEFLIYFQGNSAPDKSGLPSDRFSAERTGGSVSTLTIQRTQQEDSAVYLCASSFGDRAQPQHFGDGTRLSIL.